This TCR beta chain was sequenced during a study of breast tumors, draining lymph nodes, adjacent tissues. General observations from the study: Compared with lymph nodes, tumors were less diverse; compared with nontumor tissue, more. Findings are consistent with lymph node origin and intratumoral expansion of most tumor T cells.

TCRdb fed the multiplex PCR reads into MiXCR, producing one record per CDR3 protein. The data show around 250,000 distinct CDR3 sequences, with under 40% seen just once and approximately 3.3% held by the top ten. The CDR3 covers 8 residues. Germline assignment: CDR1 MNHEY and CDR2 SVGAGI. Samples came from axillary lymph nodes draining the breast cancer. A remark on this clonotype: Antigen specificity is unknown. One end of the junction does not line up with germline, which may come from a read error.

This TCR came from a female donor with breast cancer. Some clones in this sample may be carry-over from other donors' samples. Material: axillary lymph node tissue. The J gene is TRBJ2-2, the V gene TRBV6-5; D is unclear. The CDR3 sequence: CASSYLAF. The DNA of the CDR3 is TGTGCCAGCAGTTACTTGGCGTTT.